This passage covers 29 T cell receptor beta chains from one sample sequenced in a study of cytomegalovirus exposure and HLA in healthy donors. Here immunoSEQ multiplex PCR was the method, and the copy in TCRdb shows in-frame clones only, minus some. The table records about 360,000 clones, roughly 88% of them present only once. Input material: PBMCs. The origin of the receptors is a woman aged 18-29 years in good health and CMV-seronegative.

The chain carries TRBV28 and TRBJ1-5, with D perhaps TRBD1 (6 bases). Trimming took off 6 bases at V and 0 bases at J, with 12 bases between the two ends. Germline CDR1 is MDHEN and CDR2 is SYDVKM. This CDR3 is built from 15 residues. CDR3 coding DNA: TGTGCCAGCAGGCCCTACAGGGATAGCAATCAGCCCCAGCATTTT. Residues: CASRPYRDSNQPQHF.

The genes are TRBV5-1 and TRBJ1-5; D unclear. Germline lookup yields CDR1 SGHRS and CDR2 YFSETQ. The CDR3 runs to 13 residues. V was trimmed by 5 bases and J by 2 bases, leaving 8 bases between them. Written as DNA, the CDR3 is TGCGCCAGCAGTCCGGAGGGCAATCAGCCCCAGCATTTT. This translates into CASSPEGNQPQHF.

The chain links TRBV14 to TRBJ1-3, with D tentatively TRBD1 (5 bases). The CDR3 loop spans 16 amino acids. V was trimmed by 4 bases and J by 2 bases, leaving 15 bases between them. Germline values: CDR1 SGHDN, CDR2 FVKESK. The CDR3 protein is CASSPLLGGAGNTIYF. DNA of the CDR3: TGTGCCAGCAGCCCCCTCTTGGGAGGGGCTGGAAACACCATATATTTT.

V and J are TRBV4-2 and TRBJ2-7, with TRBD2 matching over 9 bases. The CDR3 is 16 amino acids. The V and J ends lost 1 base and 1 base, in that order; junction bases with no gene match: 5. CDR1 is LGHNA, CDR2 YNFKEQ, per germline. The CDR3 protein is CASSQGGAGGSYEQYF. The CDR3 nucleotides read TGTGCCAGCAGCCAAGGGGGAGCGGGAGGTTCCTACGAGCAGTACTTC.

This rearrangement joins TRBV5-4 to TRBJ2-7; D unresolved. Trimming left V 0 bases short and J 5 bases short, with 12 bases between. Germline CDR1 reads SGHNT; CDR2 reads YYREEE (reference sequence). The CDR3 sequence is 14 residues long. The CDR3 loop reads CASSLDDISDEQYF. CDR3 in DNA: TGTGCCAGCAGCTTGGACGACATATCCGACGAGCAGTACTTC.

The chain joins TRBV2 to TRBJ2-5; 7 bases align to TRBD2. This CDR3 has 13 amino acids. Trimming removed 6 bases from V and 0 bases from J; junction bases left unmatched: 1. Germline loops: CDR1 SNHLY, CDR2 FYNNEI. The CDR3 DNA reads TGTGCCAGCAGGGGAGGGCACCAAGAGACCCAGTACTTC. This encodes CASRGGHQETQYF. The full variable domain, its missing parts supplied by reference TRBV2 and TRBJ2-5, is EPEVTQTPSHQVTQMGQEVILRCVPISNHLYFYWYRQILGQKVEFLVSFYNNEISEKSEIFDDQFSVERPDGSNFTLKIRSTKLEDSAMYFCASRGGHQETQYFGPGTRLLVL.

A note on this clone: This sample also contains other DNA sequences that code for the same CDR3. This sequence joins TRBV29-1 and TRBJ2-1; 9 nucleotides align to TRBD2. CDR1 is SQVTM, CDR2 ANQGSEA, per germline. V lost 6 bases to trimming and J lost 10 bases; unmatched junction nucleotides: 10. This CDR3 spans 13 amino acids. The CDR3 nucleotides are TGCAGCGTCCGGACTAGCGCCCTGTCGGAGCAGTTCTTC. It encodes CSVRTSALSEQFF.

This chain links TRBV5-4 with TRBJ1-5; D ambiguous. This CDR3 is built from 19 residues. Trimming took 2 bases from V and 3 from J, leaving 24 bases between them. CDR1 is SGHNT and CDR2 is YYREEE in the germline V gene (reference sequence). CDR3 protein: CASSFRPFLVDGPNQPQHF. The CDR3 DNA is TGTGCCAGCAGCTTCAGACCCTTCCTAGTAGATGGTCCCAATCAGCCCCAGCATTTT.

The chain carries TRBV14 and TRBJ1-1; D is unclear. This CDR3 is 13 amino acids long. Trimming removed 4 bases at V and 5 bases at J, with 11 bases between. Germline V gene lookup returns CDR1 SGHDN and CDR2 FVKESK. The CDR3 spells CASSRIERTEAFF. The CDR3 DNA sequence: TGTGCCAGCAGCCGAATAGAGAGGACTGAAGCTTTCTTT.

V gene TRBV4-1 combines with J gene TRBJ2-7; no reliable D call. The germline V gene has CDR1 MGHRA and CDR2 YSYEKL. CDR3 size: 13 residues. Trimming cost V 1 base and J 5 bases, with 9 bases left between them. CDR3 protein: CASSQAPADEQYF. The CDR3 DNA reads TGCGCCAGCAGCCAAGCCCCCGCGGACGAGCAGTACTTC.

The CDR3 loop reads CASSNQAGGITDTQYF. CDR3 coding DNA: TGCGCCAGCAGCAACCAAGCGGGAGGGATAACAGATACGCAGTATTTT. The chain is built from TRBV4-1 and TRBJ2-3, with TRBD2 identical over 10 bases. This CDR3 is built from 16 residues. Germline trimming cut 5 bases from V and 3 bases from J; bases unmatched to any gene: 8. Germline CDR1 reads MGHRA; CDR2 reads YSYEKL.

The CDR3 region has the DNA TGTGCCAGCAGTGTTGACAGGGTCGGGACAGATACGCAGTATTTT. Protein: CASSVDRVGTDTQYF. The chain combines TRBV2 with TRBJ2-3; 7 bases are shared with TRBD1. The CDR3 length is 15 residues. The V gene's germline CDR1 is SNHLY and CDR2 FYNNEI. Trimming at V came to 4 bases and at J to 3 bases, leaving 7 bases not matched to a gene. Full variable domain (remainder filled in from reference TRBV2 and TRBJ2-3): EPEVTQTPSHQVTQMGQEVILRCVPISNHLYFYWYRQILGQKVEFLVSFYNNEISEKSEIFDDQFSVERPDGSNFTLKIRSTKLEDSAMYFCASSVDRVGTDTQYFGPGTRLTVL.

Regarding this clone: Germline and junction disagree at one end, which may indicate a read error. The chain joins TRBV5-1 to TRBJ2-7; 7 bases line up with TRBD1. The CDR3 runs to 14 residues. The germline gives CDR1 SGHRS, CDR2 YFSETQ. CDR3 coding DNA: TGCGCCAGCAGCAATCCCAGGGACAGCCCTATTAAGGACTTC. Encoded protein: CASSNPRDSPIKDF.

This rearrangement joins TRBV11-3 to TRBJ2-1, with 8 bases aligning to TRBD1. After removal of 1 base from V and 7 bases from J, the junction contained 9 bases not matched to a gene. Germline values: CDR1 SGHNT, CDR2 YENEEA. This CDR3 spans 16 amino acids. CDR3 region: CASSLVSGQGRNEQFF. DNA of the CDR3: TGTGCCAGCAGCTTAGTTAGCGGACAGGGTAGGAATGAGCAGTTCTTC.

V is TRBV28 and J is TRBJ2-1, with 7 bases identical to TRBD1. The CDR3 length is 13 residues. Germline CDR1 and CDR2: MDHEN and SYDVKM. The junction had 4 bases not matched to a gene; V was cut back by 5 bases and J by 6 bases. The CDR3, as DNA: TGTGCCAGCAGTAATGGACAGGTCAATGAGCAGTTCTTC. Residues: CASSNGQVNEQFF.

This chain joins TRBV14 and TRBJ2-2, with 9 positions matching TRBD1. After removal of 0 bases from V and 5 bases from J, the junction contained 10 bases not matched to a gene. Germline loops: CDR1 SGHDN, CDR2 FVKESK. CDR3 size: 18 residues. The CDR3 protein is CASSQDWDRVRTTGELFF. As DNA, the CDR3 is TGTGCCAGCAGCCAAGACTGGGACAGGGTACGAACAACCGGGGAGCTGTTTTTT.

This clone was recorded once. This chain joins TRBV19 and TRBJ2-2; D gene unclear. Germline V CDR1 and CDR2: LNHDA, SQIVND (reference sequence). The CDR3 is made up of 12 amino acids. Trimming left V 7 bases short and J 2 bases short, with 5 bases between. In DNA, the CDR3 is TGTGCCAGTAACAGTAACACCGGGGAGCTGTTTTTT. It codes for CASNSNTGELFF. Combining the CDR3 with reference TRBV19 and TRBJ2-2 gives the whole variable domain DGGITQSPKYLFRKEGQNVTLSCEQNLNHDAMYWYRQDPGQGLRLIYYSQIVNDFQKGDIAEGYSVSREKKESFPLTVTSAQKNPTAFYLCASNSNTGELFFGEGSRLTVL.

The chain employs TRBV9 and TRBJ2-1, with TRBD2 identical over 10 bases. The CDR3 covers 15 residues. Germline loops: CDR1 SGDLS, CDR2 YYNGEE. V trimming: 2 bases; J trimming: 9 bases; junction bases outside the gene matches: 8. The CDR3 DNA reads as TGTGCCAGCAGCGTTCGAGTAGCGGGGGGCCCTGAGCAGTTCTTC. It translates to CASSVRVAGGPEQFF. The complete variable domain, with remaining parts taken from reference TRBV9 and TRBJ2-1, reads DSGVTQTPKHLITATGQRVTLRCSPRSGDLSVYWYQQSLDQGLQFLIQYYNGEERAKGNILERFSAQQFPDLHSELNLSSLELGDSALYFCASSVRVAGGPEQFFGPGTRLTVL.

The rearrangement uses TRBV27 and TRBJ2-7; possible D gene TRBD1, 6 bases. This CDR3 has 14 residues. Germline loops: CDR1 MNHEY, CDR2 SMNVEV (reference sequence). V was clipped by 9 bases and J by 0 bases, with 15 bases between them. DNA of the CDR3: TGTGCCAGTCACCCCCAGGGGATCTCCTACGAGCAGTACTTC. Protein: CASHPQGISYEQYF.

The CDR3 region is CASNLAGELFF. The DNA of the CDR3 is TGTGCCAGTAATCTCGCCGGGGAGCTGTTTTTT. The chain recombines TRBV19 with TRBJ2-2; D gene uncertain. From germline, CDR1 is LNHDA and CDR2 SQIVND (reference sequence). There are 11 residues in the CDR3. Trimming took off 7 bases at V and 6 bases at J, with 6 bases between the two ends.

The CDR3 protein is CAWSVSLGLPNYGYTF. The CDR3, as DNA: TGTGCCTGGAGTGTCTCCTTGGGCTTACCGAACTATGGCTACACCTTC. The chain has TRBV30 and TRBJ1-2; D gene unclear. Trimming took 0 bases from V and 2 from J, leaving 16 bases between them. Germline CDR1 is GTSNPN and CDR2 is SVGIG (reference sequence). The CDR3 has 16 amino acids.

This chain uses TRBV6-6 with TRBJ1-3; D might be TRBD1 (5 bases). CDR1 is MNHNY, CDR2 SVGAGI, per germline (reference sequence). This CDR3 is built from 14 residues. The germline V and J ends were trimmed by 5 bases and 7 bases, with 15 bases remaining between them. The CDR3 nucleotides read TGTGCCAGCAGTGCCAGCGGGGCTCGGAACACCATATATTTT. It specifies CASSASGARNTIYF.

Here the CDR3 reads CASSPRDGGYGYTF. The CDR3 bases are TGTGCCAGCAGTCCGCGGGACGGAGGCTATGGCTACACCTTC. The chain is built from TRBV28 and TRBJ1-2; D possibly corresponds to TRBD1 (5 bases). The CDR3 consists of 14 residues. The germline CDR1 and CDR2 sequences are MDHEN and SYDVKM. Trimming took off 5 bases at V and 4 bases at J, with 14 bases between the two ends.

The chain combines TRBV28 with TRBJ1-2; 8 nucleotides align to TRBD1. V lost 3 bases, J lost 4 bases, and 13 bases stayed unmatched. CDR3 length: 17 residues. The V gene's germline CDR1 is MDHEN and CDR2 SYDVKM. The CDR3 DNA sequence: TGTGCCAGCAGTTTCCGCAGGGGGCGGGGAGATCCCTATGGCTACACCTTC. Its translation: CASSFRRGRGDPYGYTF.

J is TRBJ1-4 and V is TRBV4-1; 10 bases fit TRBD1. Germline values: CDR1 MGHRA, CDR2 YSYEKL. V was pared by 4 bases and J by 8 bases, with 13 bases of the junction left unmatched. The CDR3 sequence is 17 residues long. This chain's CDR3 is CASSPRERQGAQEKLFF. CDR3 nucleotide sequence: TGCGCCAGCAGCCCCCGAGAGAGACAGGGGGCGCAAGAAAAACTGTTTTTT.

This chain links TRBV2 with TRBJ1-5; possibly TRBD1 for D (6 bases). The length of the CDR3 is 15 residues. The germline V gene has CDR1 SNHLY and CDR2 FYNNEI. V lost 7 bases to trimming and J lost 1 base, with 14 bases between them. The DNA for the CDR3 is TGTGCCAGCACCTGGGACAAAACGAGCAATCAGCCCCAGCATTTT. Amino acid sequence: CASTWDKTSNQPQHF. The variable domain in full, with the rest retrieved from reference TRBV2 and TRBJ1-5, is EPEVTQTPSHQVTQMGQEVILRCVPISNHLYFYWYRQILGQKVEFLVSFYNNEISEKSEIFDDQFSVERPDGSNFTLKIRSTKLEDSAMYFCASTWDKTSNQPQHFGDGTRLSIL.

The CDR3 DNA reads as TGTGCCTGGACCGACAGGGTAAATTCACCCCTCCACTTT. It specifies CAWTDRVNSPLHF. V usage is TRBV30 and J usage is TRBJ1-6, with 7 bases lining up with TRBD1. V shed 4 bases and J 7 bases; nucleotides not matched to a gene: 4. CDR3 size: 13 residues. Germline values: CDR1 GTSNPN, CDR2 SVGIG (reference sequence).

This clone was found once. The chain couples TRBV5-4 to TRBJ2-5; 9 bases fit TRBD1. The CDR3 sequence is 15 residues long. V was clipped by 5 bases and J by 6 bases; unmatched bases: 11. The germline V gene has CDR1 SGHNT and CDR2 YYREEE (reference sequence). The CDR3 coding sequence is TGTGCCAGCAGTACCACTGGACAGGGGAGCCAGACCCAGTACTTC. This codes for CASSTTGQGSQTQYF.

This sequence joins TRBV28 and TRBJ2-3; TRBD2 matches 8 bases. From germline, CDR1 is MDHEN and CDR2 SYDVKM. The CDR3 loop spans 16 amino acids. With 8 bases clipped from V and 0 bases from J, the junction kept 10 bases outside the gene matches. The CDR3 DNA is TGTGCCAGCGGGTATGGGACTAGACAGAGCACAGATACGCAGTATTTT. Amino acids: CASGYGTRQSTDTQYF.